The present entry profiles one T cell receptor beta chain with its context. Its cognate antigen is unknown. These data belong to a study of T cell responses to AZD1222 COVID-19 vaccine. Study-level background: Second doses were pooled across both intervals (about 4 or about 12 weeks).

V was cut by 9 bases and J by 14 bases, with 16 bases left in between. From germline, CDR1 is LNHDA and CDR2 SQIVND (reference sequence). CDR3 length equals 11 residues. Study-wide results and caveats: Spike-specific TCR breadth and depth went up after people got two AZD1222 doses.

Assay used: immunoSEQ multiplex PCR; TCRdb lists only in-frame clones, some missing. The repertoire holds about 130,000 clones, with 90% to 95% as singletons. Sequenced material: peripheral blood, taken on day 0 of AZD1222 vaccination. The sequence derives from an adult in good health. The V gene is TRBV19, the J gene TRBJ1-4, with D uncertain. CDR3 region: CARTAAAGLFF. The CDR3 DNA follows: TGTGCCAGAACCGCCGCGGCGGGGCTGTTTTTT.